This T cell receptor (beta chain) was recorded in a study of blood T cell repertoires in COVID-19. The overall study: From the United States, Italy and Spain came samples of acute and convalescent COVID-19.

This clone was detected once. The V end lost 4 bases, the J end lost 5 bases, and 9 bases lay between the germline ends. The CDR3 spans 13 residues. Germline loops: CDR1 ENHRY, CDR2 SYGVKD. In the original analysis: Researchers report that nucleated cell counts were estimated from reference gene primer amplification. TCRdb's table, derived via immunoSEQ multiplex PCR, lists solely in-frame clones and lacks some. D and trimming come from the DNA, and the V and J calls and clone size come from that table. Counted here are approximately 150,000 clones, 84% occurring once; the ten biggest clones make up 2.4%.

Material for sequencing was PBMCs or T cells enriched from blood (not recorded which). J is TRBJ2-1 and V is TRBV10-3; D perhaps matches TRBD2 (5 bases). The origin of this receptor is a man aged 40-55 years with acute COVID-19. For the CDR3, the DNA is TGTGCCATCAGTGTCGGACTTAACAATGAGCAGTTCTTC. This sequence encodes CAISVGLNNEQFF.